Sequencing of this T cell receptor beta chain was carried out in a study of T-cell memory formation after mild COVID-19. TCR alpha and TCR beta cDNA libraries carrying sample barcodes and UMIs came from 5'RACE with constant-segment primers. TCRdb recomputed calls from the 5' RACE reads with MiXCR, one row per CDR3 protein. The sample holds under 250,000 distinct CDR3 sequences, just over 9.5% seen once. The table lists this clonotype with a few counts. Its antigen is currently unknown. General observations from the study: Of the contracting clones, CD4+ ones lay mainly in CM and EM, and CD8+ ones in EMRA.

This CDR3 is built from 14 residues. V was cut by 6 bases and J by 2 bases, with 13 bases left in between. What was sequenced was PBMCs or a T cell subset sorted from them (not recorded which). The clonotype originates from a man aged 18 to 35 who had mild COVID-19 (a few samples of this study predate the infection). Cell type and time point are not known. The chain has TRBV12-3 or TRBV12-4 and TRBJ1-1; D not certain. As DNA, the CDR3 is TGTGCCAGCAGCCGAAGGGTAGTTAACACTGAAGCTTTCTTT. Its protein product is CASSRRVVNTEAFF.